This TCR beta chain appears in the sequencing data of a study of cytomegalovirus exposure and HLA in healthy donors. This clone was counted a single time. What it recognizes is unknown. The V segment lost 2 bases and the J segment 2 bases; nucleotides outside the gene matches: 8. The CDR3 is 18 amino acids. Germline V gene sequence: CDR1 MDHEN, CDR2 SYDVKM. A multiplex PCR was run with 60 Vbeta primers and 13 Jbeta primers. The assay was immunoSEQ multiplex PCR, and TCRdb's table has in-frame clones only and misses some. The sample lists more than 100,000 clones, around 66% occurring once. General observations from the study: Testing in vitro showed a few CMV-associated chains specific for CMV antigens. Researchers reported in a later analysis that a missense DCLRE1C variant was tied to TCR beta V- and J-gene trimming.

The V call is TRBV28, the J call TRBJ2-3; 12 bases line up with TRBD1. This TCR was sampled from a woman aged 45-65 years in good health and CMV-seronegative. The sequencing input was PBMCs. The CDR3: CASSLGTGGEVYTDTQYF. The CDR3 DNA follows: TGTGCCAGCAGTTTAGGGACAGGGGGCGAGGTGTACACAGATACGCAGTATTTT.